The 28 T cell receptor beta chains below come from one sample, sequenced in a study of blood T cell repertoires in COVID-19. Data came from immunoSEQ multiplex PCR; TCRdb stores just in-frame clones and leaves some out. Of approximately 300,000 clones detected, just over 85% appear once; the ten largest clones hold about 4.1%. Sequencing input: PBMCs or T cells enriched from blood (not recorded which). These receptors came from a man aged 25-45 years who had recovered from COVID-19.

This clone was seen only once. The chain is built from TRBV24-1 and TRBJ2-7, with 7 positions matching TRBD1. The CDR3 consists of 16 residues. Germline CDR1 and CDR2: KGHDR and SFDVKD. After removal of 2 bases from V and 0 bases from J, the junction contained 6 bases not matched to a gene. CDR3 residues: CATSDSRDSSSYEQYF. The CDR3 bases are TGTGCCACCAGTGATTCGAGGGACAGTTCCTCCTACGAGCAGTACTTC.

This clone was picked up a small number of times. This chain joins TRBV2 and TRBJ2-7; 9 bases align to TRBD1. Germline CDR1 reads SNHLY; CDR2 reads FYNNEI. The V segment lost 6 bases and the J segment 4 bases; nucleotides outside the gene matches: 10. CDR3 length equals 15 residues. The chain's CDR3 is CASSTPGQGAYEQYF. The CDR3 DNA sequence: TGTGCCAGCAGCACCCCGGGACAGGGAGCATACGAGCAGTACTTC.

Concerning this clone: An end of the junction does not agree with germline; a read error may underlie this. The chain links TRBV3-1 (or the pseudogene TRBV3-2) to TRBJ2-1, with D maybe TRBD1 (5 bases). The CDR3 sequence is 15 residues long. Germline assignment: CDR1 LGHDT and CDR2 YNNKEL (reference sequence). Written as DNA, the CDR3 is TGTGCCAGCACCCAAGTCGGTACAAGGGGTAATGAGCAGTTCTTC. Encoded protein: CASTQVGTRGNEQFF.

The V call is TRBV11-2, the J call TRBJ2-1; 8 bases match TRBD1. The germline V gene has CDR1 SGHAT and CDR2 FQNNGV. The CDR3 runs 19 residues. With 3 bases clipped from V and 0 bases from J, the junction kept 13 bases outside the gene matches. This chain's CDR3 is CASSFKRPDRGSSYNEQFF. The CDR3, as DNA: TGTGCCAGCAGCTTTAAACGCCCCGACAGGGGCAGCTCCTACAATGAGCAGTTCTTC.

DNA for the CDR3: TGTGCCAGCAGTCCATCGACAGGGCCGCGAAACACCATATATTTT. It translates to CASSPSTGPRNTIYF. V gene TRBV6-5 combines with J gene TRBJ1-3; 7 bases line up with TRBD1. V lost 5 bases and J lost 5; bases outside the gene matches: 9. The CDR3 totals 15 residues. The germline V gene has CDR1 MNHEY and CDR2 SVGAGI.

The chain uses TRBV30 and TRBJ1-2; D gene ambiguous. V was shortened by 4 bases and J by 0 bases, with 18 bases between the two germline ends. This CDR3 region has 16 residues. Germline-derived CDR1 and CDR2 are GTSNPN and SVGIG (reference sequence). In DNA form, the CDR3 reads TGTGCCTGGAATCTTCCCACTAAAACCTCTAACTATGGCTACACCTTC. Its translation: CAWNLPTKTSNYGYTF.

The gene calls are TRBV7-8 and TRBJ1-2, with 7 bases aligning to TRBD1. Losses at the gene ends were 5 bases for V and 3 bases for J; bases not matched to a gene: 6. The CDR3 is 14 amino acids. Germline CDR1 is SGHVS and CDR2 is FQNEAQ. Written as DNA, the CDR3 is TGTGCCAGCAGCCCGGACAGGCAGTACTATGGCTACACCTTC. Protein product: CASSPDRQYYGYTF.

This rearrangement joins TRBV4-2 to TRBJ2-7, with 8 positions matching TRBD2. CDR1 and CDR2 (germline): LGHNA, YNFKEQ. CDR3 length equals 15 residues. V shed 1 base and J 4 bases; nucleotides not matched to a gene: 6. CDR3 sequence: CASSQAHTSGYEQYF. DNA for the CDR3: TGTGCCAGCAGCCAAGCACACACTAGCGGTTACGAGCAGTACTTC.

The rearrangement uses TRBV5-4 and TRBJ2-3; 8 bases fit TRBD1. This CDR3 region has 15 residues. J was trimmed by 1 base and V by 5 bases; bases with no gene match: 6. CDR1 SGHNT and CDR2 YYREEE come from the germline V gene (reference sequence). For the CDR3, the DNA is TGTGCCAGCAGTTTGTCGACAGGGGGCACAGATACGCAGTATTTT. This encodes CASSLSTGGTDTQYF. Drawing the rest from reference TRBV5-4 and TRBJ2-3, the complete variable domain is ETGVTQSPTHLIKTRGQQVTLRCSSQSGHNTVSWYQQALGQGPQFIFQYYREEENGRGNFPPRFSGLQFPNYSSELNVNALELDDSALYLCASSLSTGGTDTQYFGPGTRLTVL.

The chain recombines TRBV7-9 with TRBJ2-5, with 7 positions matching TRBD1. The V gene's germline CDR1 is SEHNR and CDR2 FQNEAQ (reference sequence). Unmatched junction bases numbered 8, after V lost 5 bases and J lost 2 bases. CDR3 size: 15 residues. CDR3 DNA sequence: TGTGCCAGCAGCAACCCGGGACAGATGCAAGAGACCCAGTACTTC. Its protein product is CASSNPGQMQETQYF.

On this clone itself: Different DNA sequences within this sample yield the same CDR3. The J gene is TRBJ2-7, the V gene TRBV12-3 or TRBV12-4; tentative D call: TRBD1 (6 bases). CDR3 length: 13 residues. Trimming took off 6 bases at V and 3 bases at J, with 12 bases between the two ends. The chain's CDR3 is CASSRDRIYEQYF. CDR3 coding DNA: TGTGCCAGCAGCAGAGACAGGATCTACGAGCAGTACTTC.

The count of this clone is one. This chain links TRBV2 with TRBJ2-1; D gene unclear. Between the trimmed V and J ends, which lost 5 bases and 0 bases, there was a span of 14 bases. From germline, CDR1 is SNHLY and CDR2 FYNNEI. This CDR3 contains 16 residues. CDR3 residues: CASSNSYGSSYNEQFF. CDR3 nucleotides: TGTGCCAGCAGTAATTCGTACGGTAGCTCCTACAATGAGCAGTTCTTC.

The chain links TRBV4-1 to TRBJ1-2; D is uncertain. There are 13 residues in the CDR3. The V gene lost 4 bases and the J gene lost 1 base, with 7 bases spanning the gap. In germline, CDR1 is MGHRA, CDR2 YSYEKL. This CDR3 reads CASSPRGNYGYTF. The CDR3 coding sequence is TGCGCCAGCAGCCCCCGGGGTAACTATGGCTACACCTTC.

This chain connects TRBV6-4 to TRBJ1-1; D perhaps matches TRBD1 (5 bases). V lost 3 bases and J 5 bases, leaving 13 bases between the germline ends. CDR1 is MRHNA, CDR2 SNTAGT, per germline. The CDR3 loop spans 14 amino acids. The CDR3 protein is CASSERGFSTEAFF. In DNA form, the CDR3 reads TGTGCCAGCAGTGAACGGGGGTTTTCGACTGAAGCTTTCTTT.

The chain uses TRBV6-5 and TRBJ1-1; 7 nucleotides align to TRBD1. The CDR3 runs to 13 residues. V lost 8 bases and J lost 2; bases outside the gene matches: 5. CDR1 is MNHEY, CDR2 SVGAGI, per germline. CDR3 loop: CASGHRGNTEAFF. CDR3 DNA: TGTGCCAGCGGTCACAGGGGCAACACTGAAGCTTTCTTT.

This clone was found a few times. The chain couples TRBV30 to TRBJ1-2, with 8 bases aligning to TRBD1. After removal of 4 bases from V and 4 bases from J, the junction contained 2 bases not matched to a gene. Per the germline V gene, CDR1 is GTSNPN and CDR2 is SVGIG (reference sequence). This CDR3 is 12 amino acids long. CDR3 loop: CAWNDRGYGYTF. In DNA, the CDR3 is TGTGCCTGGAATGACAGGGGCTATGGCTACACCTTC. The full variable domain, completed using reference TRBV30 and TRBJ1-2, is SQTIHQWPATLVQPVGSPLSLECTVEGTSNPNLYWYRQAAGRGLQLLFYSVGIGQISSEVPQNLSASRPQDRQFILSSKKLLLSDSGFYLCAWNDRGYGYTFGSGTRLTVV.

This chain links TRBV5-1 with TRBJ2-6, with 9 positions matching TRBD1. Germline CDR1 SGHRS, CDR2 YFSETQ. The CDR3 covers 16 residues. The J segment lost 2 bases and the V segment lost 2 bases, leaving 2 bases of the junction unmatched. CDR3 nucleotide sequence: TGCGCCAGCAGCTTTACAGGGGGCGCTGGGGCCAACGTCCTGACTTTC. Translating gives CASSFTGGAGANVLTF. Supplemented by reference TRBV5-1 and TRBJ2-6, the full variable domain reads KAGVTQTPRYLIKTRGQQVTLSCSPISGHRSVSWYQQTPGQGLQFLFEYFSETQRNKGNFPGRFSGRQFSNSRSEMNVSTLELGDSALYLCASSFTGGAGANVLTFGAGSRLTVL.

The V and J genes are TRBV5-1 and TRBJ2-2, with 9 bases aligning to TRBD1. The germline V gene has CDR1 SGHRS and CDR2 YFSETQ. The CDR3 has 16 residues. J was trimmed by 4 bases and V by 0 bases; bases with no gene match: 4. CDR3 amino acids: CASSLVGTGTTGELFF. Here the CDR3 DNA reads TGCGCCAGCAGCTTGGTAGGGACAGGGACCACCGGGGAGCTGTTTTTT. Supplemented by reference TRBV5-1 and TRBJ2-2, the full variable domain reads KAGVTQTPRYLIKTRGQQVTLSCSPISGHRSVSWYQQTPGQGLQFLFEYFSETQRNKGNFPGRFSGRQFSNSRSEMNVSTLELGDSALYLCASSLVGTGTTGELFFGEGSRLTVL.

The CDR3 DNA reads TGTGCCAGCAGCTTAGTCGTCGCAGGGGCTGGCAATGAGCAGTTCTTC. This encodes CASSLVVAGAGNEQFF. This rearrangement joins TRBV7-6 to TRBJ2-1; possibly TRBD1 for D (6 bases). V lost 1 base, J lost 6 bases, and 16 bases lay in between. Germline assignment: CDR1 SGHVS and CDR2 FNYEAQ. The CDR3 has 16 residues.

About this clone itself: Distinct nucleotide sequences in the sample also encode this CDR3. The chain employs TRBV5-1 and TRBJ2-1, with TRBD1 identical over 10 bases. CDR1 is SGHRS, CDR2 YFSETQ, per germline. Germline trimming cut 5 bases from V and 2 bases from J; bases unmatched to any gene: 7. The CDR3 extends over 16 amino acids. CDR3 residues: CASSGGTGATYNEQFF. The CDR3 DNA sequence: TGCGCCAGCAGTGGCGGGACAGGGGCCACCTACAATGAGCAGTTCTTC.

The chain recombines TRBV5-1 with TRBJ2-3; TRBD2 agrees at 9 bases. With 0 bases clipped from V and 5 bases from J, the junction kept 4 bases outside the gene matches. CDR1 and CDR2 (germline): SGHRS, YFSETQ. CDR3 size: 15 residues. The CDR3 is CASSLASGIVDTQYF. CDR3 nucleotide sequence: TGCGCCAGCAGCTTGGCTAGCGGGATTGTAGATACGCAGTATTTT.

This chain connects TRBV28 to TRBJ1-1; possibly TRBD1 for D (6 bases). The CDR3 extends over 15 amino acids. V lost 2 bases to trimming and J lost 0 bases, with 10 bases between them. CDR1 and CDR2 from the germline V gene are MDHEN and SYDVKM. CDR3 coding DNA: TGTGCCAGCAGTTTACAGGGGACCCTGAACACTGAAGCTTTCTTT. This codes for CASSLQGTLNTEAFF.

The chain carries TRBV27 and TRBJ2-7; the match to TRBD2 covers 8 bases. Germline V gene sequence: CDR1 MNHEY, CDR2 SMNVEV (reference sequence). Trimming at V came to 3 bases and at J to 5 bases, leaving 3 bases not matched to a gene. The CDR3 runs to 13 residues. CDR3 sequence reads: CASSLGLVNEQYF. The CDR3 nucleotides read TGTGCCAGCAGTTTGGGACTAGTTAACGAGCAGTACTTC.

The J gene is TRBJ2-1, the V gene TRBV2, with 10 bases matching TRBD2. The CDR3 totals 14 residues. V shed 7 bases and J 6 bases; nucleotides not matched to a gene: 6. The germline gives CDR1 SNHLY, CDR2 FYNNEI. This CDR3 is CASTLQREGNEQFF. The CDR3 DNA reads as TGTGCCAGCACTCTCCAGCGGGAGGGCAATGAGCAGTTCTTC.

The chain recombines TRBV19 with TRBJ2-1; 8 nucleotides match TRBD2. The length of the CDR3 is 15 residues. Per the germline V gene, CDR1 is LNHDA and CDR2 is SQIVND (reference sequence). The V segment lost 3 bases and the J segment 3 bases; nucleotides outside the gene matches: 4. As DNA, the CDR3 is TGTGCCAGTAGTATCCCCCGGGGGGGCTACAATGAGCAGTTCTTC. This translates into CASSIPRGGYNEQFF.

V is TRBV7-9 and J is TRBJ1-4; D remains ambiguous. The germline CDR1 and CDR2 sequences are SEHNR and FQNEAQ (reference sequence). V lost 1 base, J lost 4 bases, and 7 bases lay in between. The CDR3 loop spans 14 amino acids. As DNA, the CDR3 is TGTGCCAGCAGCTTAGAGGAGCTTAATGAAAAACTGTTTTTT. Its translation is CASSLEELNEKLFF.

A few counts support this clone. The chain employs TRBV6-5 and TRBJ1-5, with 9 bases matching TRBD1. The CDR3 has 15 residues. The germline CDR1 and CDR2 sequences are MNHEY and SVGAGI. Trimming at V came to 5 bases and at J to 4 bases, leaving 6 bases not matched to a gene. CDR3 in DNA: TGTGCCAGCAGTCCGGGGACAGGGAGGAATCAGCCCCAGCATTTT. This sequence encodes CASSPGTGRNQPQHF.

This clone was counted a few times. This rearrangement joins TRBV30 to TRBJ1-2, with D perhaps matching TRBD1 (5 bases). The CDR3 spans 11 residues. Looked up from germline, CDR1 is GTSNPN and CDR2 is SVGIG (reference sequence). V was shortened by 8 bases and J by 2 bases, with 9 bases between the two germline ends. Here the CDR3 reads CAQGQNYGYTF. DNA for the CDR3: TGTGCCCAAGGACAAAACTATGGCTACACCTTC.